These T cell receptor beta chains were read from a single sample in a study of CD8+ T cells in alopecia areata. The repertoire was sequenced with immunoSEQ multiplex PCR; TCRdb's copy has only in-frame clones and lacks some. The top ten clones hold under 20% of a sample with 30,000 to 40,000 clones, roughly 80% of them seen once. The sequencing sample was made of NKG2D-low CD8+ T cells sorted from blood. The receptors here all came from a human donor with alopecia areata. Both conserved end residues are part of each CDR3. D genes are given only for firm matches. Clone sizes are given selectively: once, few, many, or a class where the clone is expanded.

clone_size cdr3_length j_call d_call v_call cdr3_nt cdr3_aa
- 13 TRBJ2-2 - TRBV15 TGTGCCACCAGCAACAGGAACACCGGGGAGCTGTTTTTT CATSNRNTGELFF
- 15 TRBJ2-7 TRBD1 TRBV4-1 TGTGCCAGCAGCCAAGAAACAGGGGGACCCTACGAGCAGTACTTC CASSQETGGPYEQYF
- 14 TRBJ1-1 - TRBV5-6 TGTGCCAGCAGTTTCTTTACCATGAACACTGAAGCTTTCTTT CASSFFTMNTEAFF
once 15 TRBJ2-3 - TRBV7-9 TGTGCCAGCAGCAGCGAGGGCCCAACCACAGATACGCAGTATTTT CASSSEGPTTDTQYF
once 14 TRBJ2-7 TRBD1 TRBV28 TGTGCCAGCAGTTTGACAGGGGGATCCTACGAGCAGTACTTC CASSLTGGSYEQYF
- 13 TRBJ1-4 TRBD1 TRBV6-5 TGTGCCAGCAGTTACTCAGGGACAGGGGGGTTCACTTTT CASSYSGTGGFTF
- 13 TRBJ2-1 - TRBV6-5 TGTGCCAGCAGTTACGGCTATAAAAATGAGCAGTTCTTC CASSYGYKNEQFF
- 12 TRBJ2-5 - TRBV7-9 TGTGCCAGCAGCTTAGCGGGGGTCCCGGAGTACTTC CASSLAGVPEYF
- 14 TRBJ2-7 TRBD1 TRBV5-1 TGCGCCAGCAGCCCCGGACAGGGGGGGTACGAGCAGTACTTC CASSPGQGGYEQYF
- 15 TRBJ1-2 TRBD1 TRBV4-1 TGCGCCAGCAGCCAAGGGACAGGGATTGGCTATGGCTACACCTTC CASSQGTGIGYGYTF
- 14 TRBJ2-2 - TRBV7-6 TGTGCCAGCAGCTTAGTTGCGAACACCGGGGAGCTGTTTTTT CASSLVANTGELFF
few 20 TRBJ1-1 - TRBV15 TGTGCCACCAGCAGAGATGGGCTATCCGATTCGTACTACATGAACACTGAAGCTTTCTTT CATSRDGLSDSYYMNTEAFF
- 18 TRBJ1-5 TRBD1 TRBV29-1 TGCAGCGTTACCCTCGGGACAGCCCTGGTGAATGGGAATCAGCCCCAGCATTTT CSVTLGTALVNGNQPQHF
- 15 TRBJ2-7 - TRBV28 TGTGCCAGCAGTTTATTAGGGCTAAACTCCTACGAGCAGTACTTC CASSLLGLNSYEQYF
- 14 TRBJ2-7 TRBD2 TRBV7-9 TGTGCCAGCAGCTTTACGGGACTAGAGTACGAGCAGTACTTC CASSFTGLEYEQYF
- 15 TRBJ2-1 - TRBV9 TGTGCCAGCAGCGTAGTTGAGACCCGTTACAATGAGCAGTTCTTC CASSVVETRYNEQFF
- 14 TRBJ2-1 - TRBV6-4 TGTGCCAGCAGTGAGAGGGCGGCGGTCAATGAGCAGTTCTTC CASSERAAVNEQFF
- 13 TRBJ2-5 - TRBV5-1 TGCGCCAGCAGCCGAGAGGGTGGGGAGACCCAGTACTTC CASSREGGETQYF
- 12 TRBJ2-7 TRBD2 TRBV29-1 TGCAGCGTTGATGGCGGGGGATACGAGCAGTACTTC CSVDGGGYEQYF
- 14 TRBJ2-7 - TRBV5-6 TGTGCCAGCAGCTTTCGGCGGATTACCTACGAGCAGTACTTC CASSFRRITYEQYF
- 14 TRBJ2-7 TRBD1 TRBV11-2 TGTGCCAGCAGCTTCGGGACAGGCCTTTACGAGCAGTACTTC CASSFGTGLYEQYF
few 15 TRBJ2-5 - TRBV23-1 TGCGCCAGCAGTCAATCATCCGGTTTTGAAGAGACCCAGTACTTC CASSQSSGFEETQYF
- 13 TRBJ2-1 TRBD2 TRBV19 TGTGCCAGTAGCCTAGCGGCCTACAATGAGCAGTTCTTC CASSLAAYNEQFF
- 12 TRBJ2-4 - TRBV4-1 TGCGCCAGCAGCCACCCCGCAAGCATTCAGTACTTC CASSHPASIQYF
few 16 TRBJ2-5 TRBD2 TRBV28 TGTGCCAGCAGTTTACCAGCGGGAGGGCATGAGGAGACCCAGTACTTC CASSLPAGGHEETQYF
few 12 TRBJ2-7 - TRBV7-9 TGTGCCAGCAGCTGGGAGAGATACGAGCAGTACTTC CASSWERYEQYF
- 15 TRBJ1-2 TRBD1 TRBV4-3 TGCGCCAGCAGCCAGGGCACCGGGACAGGGGATGGCTACACCTTC CASSQGTGTGDGYTF
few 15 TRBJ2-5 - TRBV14 TGTGCCAGCAGCCAAGTACTACACCGAGGAGAGACCCAGTACTTC CASSQVLHRGETQYF
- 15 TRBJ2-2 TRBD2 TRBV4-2 TGTGCCAGCAGCCAAGATGCGGGGGGGCCCGGGGAGCTGTTTTTT CASSQDAGGPGELFF
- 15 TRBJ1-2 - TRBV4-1 TGCGCCAGCAGCCAGGCAAGTCACGGGGACTATGGCTACACCTTC CASSQASHGDYGYTF
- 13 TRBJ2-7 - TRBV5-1 TGCGCCAGCAGCTTGGGTAGTTCCTACGAGCAGTACTTC CASSLGSSYEQYF
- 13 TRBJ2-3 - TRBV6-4 TGTGCCAGCAGTGACAGGGATGCAGATACGCAGTATTTT CASSDRDADTQYF
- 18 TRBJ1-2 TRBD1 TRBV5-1 TGCGCCAGCAGCTTGGCCCTTCCGGGACAGGGCACAGACTATGGCTACACCTTC CASSLALPGQGTDYGYTF
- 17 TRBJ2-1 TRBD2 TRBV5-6 TGTGCCAGCAGCTTGGTCCGGGAGGGCCGGGGTTACAATGAGCAGTTCTTC CASSLVREGRGYNEQFF
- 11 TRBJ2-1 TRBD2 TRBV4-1 TGCGCCAGTCTCGAGAGCGGGAGGACGTTCTTC CASLESGRTFF
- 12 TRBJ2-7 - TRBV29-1 TGCAGCGTTGAGGCGCCAACCTACGAGCAGTACTTC CSVEAPTYEQYF
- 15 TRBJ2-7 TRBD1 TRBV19 TGTGCCAGTAGTATGCAGGGACAGGGGGTCCACGAGCAGTACTTC CASSMQGQGVHEQYF
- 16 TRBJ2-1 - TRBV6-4 TGTGCCAGCAGTGACTCGGCGCGTAGCTCCTACAATGAGCAGTTCTTC CASSDSARSSYNEQFF
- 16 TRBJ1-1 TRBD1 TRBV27 TGTGCCAGCAGTCCCTTTCAGGGGGCTGAGGGCACTGAAGCTTTCTTT CASSPFQGAEGTEAFF
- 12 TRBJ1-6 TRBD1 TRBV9 TGTGCCAGCAGCGGAGGGGGCTCACCCCTCCACTTT CASSGGGSPLHF